A few counts support the clone carrying this T cell receptor (beta chain). This specimen belongs to a study of T-cell memory formation after mild COVID-19. The CDR3 length is 14 residues. The V segment lost 7 bases and the J segment 2 bases; nucleotides outside the gene matches: 7. Per the germline V gene, CDR1 is SGDLS and CDR2 is YYNGEE. TCRdb reanalysed the 5' RACE reads using MiXCR and keeps one entry per CDR3 protein. The sample includes some 64,000 distinct CDR3 sequences, about a tenth of them seen just once. This sequence was found in a young man who had mild COVID-19 (a few samples of this study predate the infection). Cell type and time point are not known. The chain uses TRBV9 and TRBJ2-7; 9 nucleotides align to TRBD1. Sequenced sample: PBMCs or a T cell subset sorted from them (not recorded which). DNA of the CDR3: TGTGCCAGCTCCTGGACAGGGGACGCCTACGAGCAGTACTTC. This sequence encodes CASSWTGDAYEQYF.